This TCR beta chain was sequenced for a study of hypomethylating agent response in myelodysplastic syndrome. T-cell subsets were not sorted; bulk bone marrow was analyzed. This CDR3 comprises 17 residues. Germline lookup yields CDR1 SEHNR and CDR2 FQNEAQ (reference sequence). The V end lost 3 bases, the J end lost 0 bases, and 15 bases lay between the germline ends. Each sample had 350 to 450 ng DNA, as two 200 ng replicates, at survey resolution. Original processing notes: VDJdb flagged 1.7% of about 150,000 unique clonotypes as previously reported viral-epitope-specific. Assay: immunoSEQ multiplex PCR; the TCRdb copy retains only in-frame clones and omits some. The V and J calls and clone size were taken over from that table, and D and trimming were inferred from the DNA. This sample yields about 5,700 clones, of which 70% to 90% are seen a single time; approximately 10% belongs to the top ten.

This specimen was bone marrow, taken before or after starting hypomethylating agent treatment for myelodysplastic syndrome (not recorded which). The sequence derives from a human donor with myelodysplastic syndrome. This chain joins TRBV7-9 and TRBJ2-1, with D possibly being TRBD1 (8 bases). The CDR3 loop reads CASSFLGGTGSYNEQFF. DNA for the CDR3: TGTGCCAGCAGCTTCCTGGGGGGGACAGGCTCCTACAATGAGCAGTTCTTC.